This TCR beta chain was captured by sequencing in a study of control samples from healthy donors and cancer patients. Germline CDR1 reads LGHDT; CDR2 reads YNNKEL (reference sequence). V lost 3 bases to trimming and J lost 7 bases, with 12 bases between them. The CDR3 is 13 amino acids. Sequencing was performed with immunoSEQ multiplex PCR; in TCRdb, only in-frame clones are kept and a portion is missing. The sample has 100,000 to 150,000 clones, roughly 92% seen once. The rearrangement uses TRBV3-1 (or the pseudogene TRBV3-2) and TRBJ1-2; possibly TRBD1 for D (6 bases). This TCR derives from a man older than 75 with head and neck cancer. The sample consisted of PBMCs. CDR3 loop: CASSHGGASGYTF. The CDR3 nucleotides are TGTGCCAGCAGCCATGGGGGGGCTAGTGGCTACACCTTC.